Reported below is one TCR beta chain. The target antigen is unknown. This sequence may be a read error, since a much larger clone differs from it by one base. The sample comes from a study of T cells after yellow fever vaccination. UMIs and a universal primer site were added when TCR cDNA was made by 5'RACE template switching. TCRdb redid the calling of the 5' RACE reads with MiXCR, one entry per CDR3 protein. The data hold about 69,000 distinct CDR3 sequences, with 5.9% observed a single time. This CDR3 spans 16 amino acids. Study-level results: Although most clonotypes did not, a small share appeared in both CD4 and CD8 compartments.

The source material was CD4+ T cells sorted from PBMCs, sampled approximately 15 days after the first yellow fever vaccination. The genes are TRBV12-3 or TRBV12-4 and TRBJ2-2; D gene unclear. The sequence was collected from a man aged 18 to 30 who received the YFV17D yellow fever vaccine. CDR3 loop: CTSSPTPIGATGELFF. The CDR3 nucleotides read TGTACCAGCAGTCCGACCCCCATAGGCGCGACCGGGGAGCTGTTTTTT.